These T cell receptor beta chains were read from a single sample in a study of control samples from healthy donors and cancer patients. Sequencing was performed with immunoSEQ multiplex PCR; in TCRdb, only in-frame clones are kept and a portion is missing. This table has around 130,000 clones, around nine tenths appearing once. Sequenced sample: blood. Receptors were obtained from a man in his fifties in good health. CDR3s include the opening cysteine and the closing phenylalanine or tryptophan. A D gene is named only where the DNA matches it firmly. Expanded clones are given a class, and other clones once, few, many or no size at all.

j_gene: TRBJ1-1; abundance: .; v_gene: TRBV11-1; d_gene: .; len: 14; CDR3aa: CASSLLPTRTEAFF; CDR3nt: TGTGCCAGCAGCTTACTGCCGACACGGACTGAAGCTTTCTTT
j_gene: TRBJ2-3; abundance: few; v_gene: TRBV7-9; d_gene: .; len: 14; CDR3aa: CASSRLLGTDTQYF; CDR3nt: TGTGCCAGCAGCCGACTTCTCGGTACAGATACGCAGTATTTT
j_gene: TRBJ1-1; abundance: .; v_gene: TRBV6-5; d_gene: .; len: 14; CDR3aa: CASSYRGASTEAFF; CDR3nt: TGTGCCAGCAGTTACAGGGGGGCAAGCACTGAAGCTTTCTTT
j_gene: TRBJ2-7; abundance: .; v_gene: TRBV4-1; d_gene: .; len: 15; CDR3aa: CASSQDEEYPYEQYF; CDR3nt: TGCGCCAGCAGCCAAGACGAGGAGTATCCCTACGAGCAGTACTTC
j_gene: TRBJ2-5; abundance: .; v_gene: TRBV4-2; d_gene: .; len: 16; CDR3aa: CASSQDRPPDQETQYF; CDR3nt: TGTGCCAGCAGCCAAGATCGGCCCCCCGACCAAGAGACCCAGTACTTC
j_gene: TRBJ2-1; abundance: .; v_gene: TRBV11-3; d_gene: .; len: 12; CDR3aa: CASSGVGDEQFF; CDR3nt: TGTGCCAGCTCGGGCGTGGGCGATGAGCAGTTCTTC
j_gene: TRBJ2-3; abundance: .; v_gene: TRBV11-2; d_gene: TRBD2; len: 17; CDR3aa: CASSPGTSGGGTDTQYF; CDR3nt: TGTGCCAGCAGCCCTGGGACTAGCGGGGGAGGCACAGATACGCAGTATTTT
j_gene: TRBJ1-6; abundance: .; v_gene: TRBV28; d_gene: .; len: 15; CDR3aa: CASRTGGTGFSPLHF; CDR3nt: TGTGCCAGCAGAACCGGGGGTACAGGGTTTTCACCCCTCCACTTT
j_gene: TRBJ1-1; abundance: .; v_gene: TRBV7-9; d_gene: .; len: 14; CDR3aa: CASSPRGGDTEAFF; CDR3nt: TGTGCCAGCAGCCCGCGTGGGGGGGACACTGAAGCTTTCTTT
j_gene: TRBJ2-1; abundance: .; v_gene: TRBV3-1/TRBV3-2; d_gene: TRBD1; len: 16; CDR3aa: CASSQRTGGSYNEQFF; CDR3nt: TGTGCCAGCAGCCAGAGGACAGGGGGGTCCTACAATGAGCAGTTCTTC
j_gene: TRBJ2-2; abundance: .; v_gene: TRBV27; d_gene: .; len: 15; CDR3aa: CASSLRGANTGELFF; CDR3nt: TGTGCCAGCAGTTTAAGAGGCGCGAACACCGGGGAGCTGTTTTTT
j_gene: TRBJ2-7; abundance: .; v_gene: TRBV12-5; d_gene: TRBD1; len: 13; CDR3aa: CASGYGQGGGQYF; CDR3nt: TGTGCTAGTGGATACGGACAGGGGGGCGGGCAGTACTTC
j_gene: TRBJ1-1; abundance: .; v_gene: TRBV6-5; d_gene: .; len: 13; CDR3aa: CASSYQGNTEAFF; CDR3nt: TGTGCCAGCAGTTATCAAGGAAACACTGAAGCTTTCTTT
j_gene: TRBJ1-3; abundance: .; v_gene: TRBV7-3; d_gene: .; len: 15; CDR3aa: CASSLTRDSGNTIYF; CDR3nt: TGTGCCAGCAGCTTAACGCGGGACTCTGGAAACACCATATATTTT
j_gene: TRBJ1-2; abundance: .; v_gene: TRBV4-1; d_gene: TRBD1; len: 16; CDR3aa: CASSQGTAAVVYGYTF; CDR3nt: TGTGCCAGCAGCCAAGGGACAGCGGCAGTTGTCTATGGCTACACCTTC
j_gene: TRBJ1-6; abundance: .; v_gene: TRBV10-3; d_gene: .; len: 15; CDR3aa: CAISVGAGGNSPLHF; CDR3nt: TGTGCCATCAGTGTAGGGGCAGGAGGAAATTCACCCCTCCACTTT
j_gene: TRBJ2-7; abundance: .; v_gene: TRBV11-2; d_gene: .; len: 14; CDR3aa: CASSLLYGNYEQYF; CDR3nt: TGTGCCAGCAGCTTATTATACGGGAACTACGAGCAGTACTTC
j_gene: TRBJ1-1; abundance: .; v_gene: TRBV14; d_gene: TRBD1; len: 16; CDR3aa: CASSQVRGQGNTEAFF; CDR3nt: TGTGCCAGCAGCCAAGTCCGGGGACAGGGGAACACTGAAGCTTTCTTT
j_gene: TRBJ2-7; abundance: few; v_gene: TRBV10-1; d_gene: .; len: 14; CDR3aa: CATSGRRPPYEQYF; CDR3nt: TGCGCCACCTCGGGCCGCAGACCCCCCTACGAGCAGTACTTC
j_gene: TRBJ1-2; abundance: .; v_gene: TRBV27; d_gene: .; len: 15; CDR3aa: CASSALGGVGDGYTF; CDR3nt: TGTGCCAGCAGTGCCCTAGGGGGAGTAGGGGATGGCTACACCTTC
j_gene: TRBJ2-2; abundance: once; v_gene: TRBV25-1; d_gene: .; len: 12; CDR3aa: CASSEFTGELFF; CDR3nt: TGTGCCAGCAGTGAGTTTACCGGGGAGCTGTTTTTT
j_gene: TRBJ2-7; abundance: .; v_gene: TRBV2; d_gene: .; len: 13; CDR3aa: CATTGLDSYEQYF; CDR3nt: TGTGCCACGACCGGCCTGGACAGCTACGAGCAGTACTTC
j_gene: TRBJ2-1; abundance: .; v_gene: TRBV28; d_gene: .; len: 15; CDR3aa: CASSLFGSSYNEQFF; CDR3nt: TGTGCCAGCAGTTTATTCGGAAGCTCCTACAATGAGCAGTTCTTC
j_gene: TRBJ2-2; abundance: .; v_gene: TRBV12-3/TRBV12-4; d_gene: .; len: 13; CDR3aa: CASSLGGPGELFF; CDR3nt: TGTGCCAGCAGTTTAGGAGGACCCGGGGAGCTGTTTTTT
j_gene: TRBJ2-2; abundance: .; v_gene: TRBV9; d_gene: TRBD1; len: 16; CDR3aa: CASSVLDRGFTGELFF; CDR3nt: TGTGCCAGCAGCGTATTGGACAGGGGTTTCACCGGGGAGCTGTTTTTT
j_gene: TRBJ2-1; abundance: .; v_gene: TRBV7-6; d_gene: TRBD1; len: 17; CDR3aa: CASSLVGQGLIYNEQFF; CDR3nt: TGTGCCAGCAGCCTCGTAGGACAGGGATTGATCTACAATGAGCAGTTCTTC
j_gene: TRBJ2-1; abundance: .; v_gene: TRBV28; d_gene: .; len: 16; CDR3aa: CASSGSGILLYNEQFF; CDR3nt: TGTGCCAGCAGCGGTTCCGGGATACTACTCTACAATGAGCAGTTCTTC
j_gene: TRBJ1-2; abundance: .; v_gene: TRBV2; d_gene: .; len: 15; CDR3aa: CASSEDTGSNYGYTF; CDR3nt: TGTGCCAGCAGTGAAGATACAGGTTCTAACTATGGCTACACCTTC
j_gene: TRBJ1-6; abundance: .; v_gene: TRBV6-6; d_gene: .; len: 15; CDR3aa: CASMGDGANNSPLHF; CDR3nt: TGTGCCAGCATGGGGGACGGAGCCAATAATTCACCCCTCCACTTT
j_gene: TRBJ2-3; abundance: .; v_gene: TRBV7-7; d_gene: TRBD2; len: 15; CDR3aa: CASSPSGGATDTQYF; CDR3nt: TGTGCCAGCAGCCCAAGCGGGGGGGCCACAGATACGCAGTATTTT
j_gene: TRBJ1-2; abundance: .; v_gene: TRBV6-2/TRBV6-3; d_gene: .; len: 13; CDR3aa: CASSLDGNYGYTF; CDR3nt: TGTGCCAGCAGCCTAGACGGGAACTATGGCTACACCTTC
j_gene: TRBJ1-2; abundance: .; v_gene: TRBV5-1; d_gene: TRBD1; len: 15; CDR3aa: CASSLNDRAYYGYTF; CDR3nt: TGCGCCAGCAGCTTGAACGACAGGGCGTACTATGGCTACACCTTC
j_gene: TRBJ1-2; abundance: .; v_gene: TRBV28; d_gene: TRBD1; len: 11; CDR3aa: CAIPTGGGYTF; CDR3nt: TGTGCCATCCCGACAGGGGGTGGCTACACCTTC
j_gene: TRBJ1-6; abundance: .; v_gene: TRBV5-1; d_gene: TRBD1; len: 16; CDR3aa: CASSLISQGADSPLHF; CDR3nt: TGCGCCAGCAGCTTGATCTCGCAGGGGGCGGATTCACCCCTCCACTTT
j_gene: TRBJ2-7; abundance: .; v_gene: TRBV6-1; d_gene: TRBD1; len: 15; CDR3aa: CASSDGTGFFYEQYF; CDR3nt: TGTGCCAGCAGTGATGGGACAGGGTTTTTCTACGAGCAGTACTTC
j_gene: TRBJ2-7; abundance: .; v_gene: TRBV28; d_gene: TRBD1; len: 12; CDR3aa: CASRGQVHEQYF; CDR3nt: TGTGCCAGCAGGGGACAGGTTCACGAGCAGTACTTC